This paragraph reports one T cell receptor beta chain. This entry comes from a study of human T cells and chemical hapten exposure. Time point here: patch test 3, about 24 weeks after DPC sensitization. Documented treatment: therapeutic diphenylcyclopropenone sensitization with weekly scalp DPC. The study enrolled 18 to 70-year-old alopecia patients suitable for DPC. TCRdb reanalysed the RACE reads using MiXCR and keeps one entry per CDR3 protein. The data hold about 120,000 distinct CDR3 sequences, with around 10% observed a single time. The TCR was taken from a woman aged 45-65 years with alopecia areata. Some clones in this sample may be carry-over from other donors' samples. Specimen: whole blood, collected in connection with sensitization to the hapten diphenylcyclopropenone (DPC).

CDR3 sequence: CAISESPGGDGYTF. In nucleotides, the CDR3 is TGTGCCATCAGTGAGTCTCCGGGAGGAGATGGCTACACCTTC. The rearrangement joins TRBV10-3 to TRBJ1-2; D unclear. CDR1 and CDR2 from the germline V gene are ENHRY and SYGVKD. The CDR3 runs to 14 residues. Trimming took 0 bases from V and 6 from J, leaving 11 bases between them.